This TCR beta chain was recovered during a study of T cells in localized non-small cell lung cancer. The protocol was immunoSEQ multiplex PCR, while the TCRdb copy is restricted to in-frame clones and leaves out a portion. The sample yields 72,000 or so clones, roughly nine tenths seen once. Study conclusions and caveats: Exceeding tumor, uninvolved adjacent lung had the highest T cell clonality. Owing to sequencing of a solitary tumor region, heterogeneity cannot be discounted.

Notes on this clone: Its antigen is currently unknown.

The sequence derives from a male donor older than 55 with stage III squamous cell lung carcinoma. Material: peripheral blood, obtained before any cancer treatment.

The CDR3, as DNA: TGTGCCAGCAGCTTAGACTCGGCCGCCGGGGAGCTGTTTTTT. It yields the protein CASSLDSAAGELFF. This chain connects TRBV7-2 to TRBJ2-2; the D is unclear. Looked up from germline, CDR1 is SGHTA and CDR2 is FQGNSA. The length of the CDR3 is 14 residues. V was trimmed by 1 base and J by 6 bases, leaving 9 bases between them.